The 2 T cell receptor beta chains in this list originate from one sample, sequenced in a study of OX40 agonist ivuxolimab in advanced cancers. The protocol used for the library was the immunoSEQ multiplex PCR assay. Entries here come from immuneACCESS through TCRdb and include only in-frame sequences with V and J called. Some clones fail to appear in such tables; in the studies checked, an unresolved V gene covers under half of the shortfall, and the cause of the remainder is unknown. The sample profile shows more than 45,000 clones; 83% of them were found once. The top ten clones comprise roughly 1.2% of the sample. This sample comprised CD4+ or CD8+ T cells sorted from blood, obtained in a trial of the OX40 agonist ivuxolimab. All receptors derive from an adult with an advanced solid tumor such as melanoma, head and neck, liver or kidney cancer.

The CDR3 DNA sequence: TGTGCCAGCTCACCACAGAAGGGGGCAAGAAGCACTGAAGCTTTCTTT. Protein: CASSPQKGARSTEAFF. The chain links TRBV18 to TRBJ1-1; 7 nucleotides line up with TRBD1. V lost 1 base and J lost 4; bases outside the gene matches: 9. CDR3 length: 16 amino acids. Germline V gene data show CDR1 as KGHSH and CDR2 as LQKENI.

The rearrangement links TRBV11-2 to TRBJ2-1, with 11 bases lining up with TRBD2. V was pared by 7 bases and J by 6 bases, with 5 bases of the junction left unmatched. In germline, CDR1 is SGHAT, CDR2 FQNNGV. This CDR3 comprises 14 residues. CDR3 in amino acids: CASNPGLAGNEQFF. As DNA, the CDR3 is TGTGCCAGCAACCCCGGACTAGCGGGCAATGAGCAGTTCTTC.